The sequence of this T cell receptor (beta chain) was determined in a study of cytomegalovirus exposure and HLA in healthy donors. Study observations and caveats: Information on immune exposure was restricted to one variable (CMV serostatus). Reportedly, cytomegalovirus status was diagnosed with high sensitivity and specificity.

While unrecorded immune exposures were likely, the donors were nominally healthy when sampled. PCR amplification relied on 60 Vbeta primers (plus 13 Jbeta primers). Per the study methods: Later, an analysis found 80 million or so unique TCR beta chains, and about 10 million of these were shared. Using immunoSEQ multiplex PCR, the repertoire was profiled, and TCRdb retains in-frame clones only, with some absent. That table is the source of V, J and clone size, and D and trimming were worked out from the DNA. The data hold about 150,000 clones, with about 73% observed a single time. J gave up 2 bases and V 4 bases, and 13 bases lay outside the gene matches. Germline lookup yields CDR1 MGHDK and CDR2 SYGVNS. This CDR3 spans 17 amino acids. This clone was seen a handful of times. Its antigen is unknown.

The origin of this receptor is a middle-aged woman in good health and CMV-seronegative. The gene calls are TRBV25-1 and TRBJ1-1; TRBD1 aligns across 7 bases. The sequenced sample was PBMCs. The chain's CDR3 is CASSGRSGTAKNTEAFF. The CDR3 DNA sequence: TGTGCCAGCAGTGGCCGTTCGGGGACAGCTAAAAACACTGAAGCTTTCTTT.